The 8 T cell receptor gamma chains below all came from one sample that was sequenced in a study of γδ T cells in repeated Plasmodium falciparum infection. Bulk repertoires came from Vgamma9/Vdelta2+ or Vdelta2-negative gammadelta T cells flow-sorted from PBMC. TCRdb redid clone calling on the multiplex PCR reads using CATT. The table has 28,000 or so gamma-chain clones, 1.4% seen once. The source material was gamma-delta T cells from blood. These receptors all stem from a pool of human donors (malaria-infected and uninfected, not separated).

This clone is medium-sized (0.01 to 0.1%) by share. V and J are TRGV5 and TRGJ1 or TRGJ2. The CDR3 contains 13 residues. Germline CDR1 VINAFY, CDR2 YDVSNSKD. Germline trimming cut 0 bases from V and 1 base from J; bases unmatched to any gene: 0. The CDR3 nucleotides read TGTGCCACCTGGGACAGGAATTATTATAAGAAACTCTTT. The encoded protein is CATWDRNYYKKLF.

This clone was observed a handful of times. TCRdb assigns this DNA the protein of a much larger clone, which departs from its translation at residue 9; this likely reflects a read error, and the protein shown comes from translating the DNA. The chain has TRGV9 and TRGJ1 or TRGJ2. The J gene is not listed in TCRdb, so it was assigned here from a DNA match to germline. Per germline, CDR1 GITISATS and CDR2 ISYDGTV (reference sequence). Trimming removed 0 bases from V and 6 bases from J; junction bases left unmatched: 8. The CDR3 contains 14 residues. The CDR3 protein is CALWEVQRSYKKLF. The DNA for the CDR3 is TGTGCCTTGTGGGAGGTGCAAAGGAGTTATAAGAAACTCTTT.

This clone was seen many times. V and J are TRGV8 and TRGJ1 or TRGJ2. The J gene, absent from TCRdb, was called here by matching the DNA to germline. CDR1 is VENAVY, CDR2 YDSYNSRV, per germline. CDR3 size: 14 residues. Germline trimming cut 5 bases from V and 3 bases from J; bases unmatched to any gene: 10. The CDR3 nucleotides are TGTGCCACCTGGGCCCCCGGCCTTTATTATAAGAAACTCTTT. Translating gives CATWAPGLYYKKLF.

In the case of this clone: TCRdb's entry gives the protein of a much larger clone, which mismatches this DNA's translation at residue 10, likely from a read error; the protein reported here is translated from the DNA. This sequence joins TRGV9 and TRGJP. The CDR3 runs 15 residues. Germline assignment: CDR1 GITISATS and CDR2 ISYDGTV (reference sequence). CDR3 protein: CALWGAELGRKIKVF. CDR3 DNA: TGTGCCTTGTGGGGAGCGGAGTTGGGCAGAAAAATCAAGGTATTT.

This clone was found many times. The protein held in TCRdb is that of a much larger clone and does not match this DNA's translation at residue 4, likely because of a read error; the protein shown is translated from the DNA. The V gene is TRGV5, the J gene TRGJ1 or TRGJ2. The CDR3 totals 15 residues. Germline V gene data show CDR1 as VINAFY and CDR2 as YDVSNSKD. The DNA for the CDR3 is TGTGCCACCCGGGACAGGCCGAGGGGCCCATATAAGAAACTCTTT. It specifies CATRDRPRGPYKKLF.

This clone showed up just a few times. A far larger clone is one base from this, pointing to a likely read error. The sample holds other DNA sequences that translate to the same CDR3. The V gene call reads TRGV2; no J gene was called. Per the germline V gene, CDR1 is EGSNGY and CDR2 is YDSYNSKV. The CDR3 covers 13 residues. The CDR3 coding sequence is TGTGCCACCTGGGGGGTTAGTGATTGGATCAAGACATTT. Its protein is CATWGVSDWIKTF.

Many counts were recorded for this clone. This likely reflects a read error, since a far larger clone is one base away. Other nucleotide sequences in the sample specify the same CDR3. V gene TRGV4 combines with J gene TRGJ1 or TRGJ2. Germline CDR1 EGSTGY, CDR2 YDSYTSSV. Unmatched junction bases numbered 7, after V lost 0 bases and J lost 2 bases. The CDR3 runs 15 residues. The CDR3: CATWDGLVYYYKKLF. In nucleotides, the CDR3 is TGTGCCACCTGGGATGGGCTAGTCTATTATTATAAGAAACTCTTT.

With respect to this clone: The protein given by TCRdb reflects a much larger clone and differs at residue 12 from this DNA's translation, likely from a read error; the protein shown is the DNA's translation. The chain is built from TRGV9 and TRGJP. TCRdb gives no J gene; it was assigned here by matching the DNA to germline. Germline loops: CDR1 GITISATS, CDR2 ISYDGTV (reference sequence). The CDR3 spans 18 residues. Here the CDR3 DNA reads TGTGCCTTGTGGGAGGTGCAGCCCCAAGAGTTGGCCAAAAAAATCAAGGTATTT. Protein: CALWEVQPQELAKKIKVF.